These 7 T cell receptor beta chains were all obtained from the same sample, sequenced in a study of blood T cell repertoires in COVID-19. The data were produced by immunoSEQ multiplex PCR, yet TCRdb's version contains in-frame clones alone and is incomplete. The sample shows 300,000 to 350,000 clones, over 75% of them seen only once. What was sequenced was peripheral blood. The receptor source for this set is a woman under 40 with COVID-19, enrolled during active disease.

The rearrangement joins TRBV28 to TRBJ1-5; 11 positions match TRBD1. CDR3 length: 19 amino acids. Losses at the gene ends were 4 bases for V and 0 bases for J; bases not matched to a gene: 11. From germline, CDR1 is MDHEN and CDR2 SYDVKM. CDR3 coding DNA: TGTGCCAGCAGTTCGCTCCCGGGACAGGGGGATAATAGCAATCAGCCCCAGCATTTT. This gives the protein CASSSLPGQGDNSNQPQHF.

This clone was picked up one time. This chain links TRBV5-1 with TRBJ2-5; D remains unclear. With 2 bases removed from V and 4 bases from J, the gap between germline ends came to 6 bases. Germline lookup yields CDR1 SGHRS and CDR2 YFSETQ. This CDR3 is built from 12 residues. CDR3 in amino acids: CASSFSSETQYF. The DNA of the CDR3 is TGCGCCAGCAGCTTTTCTTCAGAGACCCAGTACTTC.

This clone was recorded once. The V gene is TRBV23-1, the J gene TRBJ1-5, with 9 bases that match TRBD1. TRBV23-1 is recorded as an ORF, its role being uncertain. This CDR3 region has 11 residues. V lost 9 bases, J lost 6 bases, and 0 bases stayed unmatched. CDR3 sequence reads: CARDRGQPQHF. CDR3 sequence (DNA): TGCGCCAGGGACAGGGGTCAGCCCCAGCATTTT.

V is TRBV24-1 and J is TRBJ1-2; 7 bases are shared with TRBD1. Per germline, CDR1 KGHDR and CDR2 SFDVKD. The CDR3 runs 13 residues. The V segment lost 7 bases and the J segment 2 bases; nucleotides outside the gene matches: 3. The CDR3 sequence: CATSRDRNYGYTF. The CDR3 bases are TGTGCCACCAGCCGGGACAGAAACTATGGCTACACCTTC.

The chain employs TRBV4-2 and TRBJ2-7, with 12 nucleotides matching TRBD2. There are 17 residues in the CDR3. The V segment lost 3 bases and the J segment 5 bases; nucleotides outside the gene matches: 11. Germline V gene data show CDR1 as LGHNA and CDR2 as YNFKEQ. The DNA of the CDR3 is TGTGCCAGCAGCCAGAAGAAAACTAGCGGGAGGAAGGACGAGCAGTACTTC. This translates into CASSQKKTSGRKDEQYF.

The chain employs TRBV29-1 and TRBJ2-3; TRBD2 matches 9 bases. Germline CDR1 is SQVTM and CDR2 is ANQGSEA. V was pared by 5 bases and J by 3 bases, with 9 bases of the junction left unmatched. The CDR3 contains 15 residues. Here the CDR3 reads CSVTEAGGRTDTQYF. For the CDR3, the DNA is TGCAGCGTTACTGAAGCGGGAGGCCGAACAGATACGCAGTATTTT.

CDR3 nucleotide sequence: TGTGCCAGCAGTAGGAATAGCGGGAGTGATGAGCAGTTCTTC. Protein: CASSRNSGSDEQFF. This sequence joins TRBV27 and TRBJ2-1; TRBD2 matches at 9 bases. Germline V CDR1 and CDR2: MNHEY, SMNVEV (reference sequence). The junction had 7 bases not matched to a gene; V was cut back by 5 bases and J by 8 bases. The CDR3 contains 14 residues.